This TCR beta chain was recovered during a study of neoadjuvant anti-PD-1 for oral cavity cancer. Turning to the study itself: Nivolumab at 3 mg/kg was mostly given biweekly, three to four doses, pre-surgery. Around day 43, patients without progression received a fourth nivolumab dose before surgery. Study-wide results and caveats: Pretreatment Treg/Th17 ratio correlated inversely with post-treatment tumor clonality.

TCRdb keeps only in-frame clones here, not all; method: immunoSEQ multiplex PCR. Of about 7,000 clones in the sample, just over 75% were seen once. These newly diagnosed stage II-IVA oral cavity squamous cell carcinoma patients had no prior systemic or radiation treatment. With respect to this clone: The antigen remains unidentified.

Per germline, CDR1 MNHNS and CDR2 SASEGT. V was trimmed by 0 bases and J by 1 base, leaving 7 bases between them. The CDR3 runs 15 residues. The rearrangement uses TRBV6-1 and TRBJ1-5; D gene unclear. This specimen consisted of PBMCs, obtained before nivolumab (anti-PD-1) treatment. The TCR originated in a person aged 35-79 years with oral cavity squamous cell carcinoma. The CDR3 loop is CASSEAGESNQPQHF. The CDR3 region has the DNA TGTGCCAGCAGTGAAGCGGGTGAGAGCAATCAGCCCCAGCATTTT.